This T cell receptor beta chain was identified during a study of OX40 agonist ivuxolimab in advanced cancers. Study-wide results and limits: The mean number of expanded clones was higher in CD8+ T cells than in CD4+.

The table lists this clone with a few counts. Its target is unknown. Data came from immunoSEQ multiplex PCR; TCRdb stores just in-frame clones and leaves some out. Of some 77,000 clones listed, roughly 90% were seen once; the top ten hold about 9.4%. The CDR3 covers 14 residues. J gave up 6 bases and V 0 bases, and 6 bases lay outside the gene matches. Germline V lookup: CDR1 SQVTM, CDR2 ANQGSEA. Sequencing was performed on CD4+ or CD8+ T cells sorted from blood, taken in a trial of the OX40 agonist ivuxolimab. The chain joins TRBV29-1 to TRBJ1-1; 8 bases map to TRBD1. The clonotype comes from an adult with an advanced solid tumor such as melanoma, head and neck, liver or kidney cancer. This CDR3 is CSVEDPQGAAEAFF. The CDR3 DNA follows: TGCAGCGTTGAAGATCCCCAGGGGGCAGCTGAAGCTTTCTTT.